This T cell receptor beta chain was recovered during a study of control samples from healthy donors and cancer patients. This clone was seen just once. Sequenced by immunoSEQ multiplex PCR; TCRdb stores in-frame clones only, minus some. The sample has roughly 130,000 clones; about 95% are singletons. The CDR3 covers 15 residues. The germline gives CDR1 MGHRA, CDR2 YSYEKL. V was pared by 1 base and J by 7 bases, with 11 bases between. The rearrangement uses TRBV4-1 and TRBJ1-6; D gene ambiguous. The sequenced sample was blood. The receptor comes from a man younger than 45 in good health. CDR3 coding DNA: TGCGCCAGCAGCCAAGTGAGGGTGAGAAATTCACCCCTCCACTTT. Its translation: CASSQVRVRNSPLHF.